These 6 T cell receptor beta chains were all obtained from the same sample, sequenced in a study of cytomegalovirus exposure and HLA in healthy donors (dated by TCRdb to about 2017). Libraries were built with the immunoSEQ multiplex PCR assay. The immuneACCESS repertoire file appears here via TCRdb, limited to in-frame rearrangements. These files lack a portion of the clones; in checked studies, under half of the deficit traces to unresolved V genes, and the cause of the others is not known. The sample profile shows about 280,000 clones; 88% of them were found once. Of the sample, roughly 0.93% is held by the ten largest clones. Material for sequencing was PBMCs. These receptors all come from a woman aged 18-35 years in good health and CMV-seronegative.

The chain carries TRBV4-3 and TRBJ2-1; 11 bases map to TRBD2. V trimming: 4 bases; J trimming: 6 bases; junction bases outside the gene matches: 17. Germline lookup yields CDR1 LGHNA and CDR2 YSLEER. The CDR3 covers 19 residues. The CDR3 is CASSREIVLLAGVSNEQFF. The CDR3 DNA sequence: TGCGCCAGCAGCCGAGAAATCGTCTTACTAGCGGGAGTTTCCAATGAGCAGTTCTTC.

The chain carries TRBV2 and TRBJ2-5; 10 nucleotides line up with TRBD2. The CDR3 runs to 15 residues. Germline assignment: CDR1 SNHLY and CDR2 FYNNEI. V lost 3 bases, J lost 5 bases, and 6 bases stayed unmatched. The CDR3 sequence: CASSDLAGVEETQYF. The CDR3 DNA is TGTGCCAGCAGTGATCTAGCGGGAGTCGAGGAGACCCAGTACTTC.

The chain recombines TRBV7-2 with TRBJ1-5; maybe TRBD1 (6 bases). Germline values: CDR1 SGHTA, CDR2 FQGNSA. The CDR3 is 13 residues long. The ends were cut back, 6 bases at V and 6 bases at J, with 12 bases in the middle. DNA of the CDR3: TGTGCCAGCAGTCAAAGGGGGTTTCAGCCCCAGCATTTT. Protein sequence: CASSQRGFQPQHF.

J is TRBJ1-1 and V is TRBV28, with D tentatively TRBD1 (6 bases). The CDR3 runs 14 residues. Trimming shortened V by 0 bases and J by 4 bases, and 9 bases separated the two germline ends. Germline V gene sequence: CDR1 MDHEN, CDR2 SYDVKM. CDR3: CASSLWQGITEAFF. CDR3 DNA sequence: TGTGCCAGCAGTTTATGGCAGGGGATCACTGAAGCTTTCTTT.

The chain recombines TRBV27 with TRBJ1-2; TRBD1 aligns across 10 bases. The junction had 5 bases not matched to a gene; V was cut back by 3 bases and J by 7 bases. CDR1 is MNHEY and CDR2 is SMNVEV in the germline V gene (reference sequence). This CDR3 has 14 residues. CDR3 in DNA: TGTGCCAGCAGTTTGACAGGGGGCGCGTTTGGCTACACCTTC. This codes for CASSLTGGAFGYTF.

The chain recombines TRBV9 with TRBJ2-1; no firm D call. Per the germline V gene, CDR1 is SGDLS and CDR2 is YYNGEE. The V end lost 0 bases, the J end lost 5 bases, and 9 bases lay between the germline ends. This CDR3 has 14 residues. The CDR3 region is CASSVATTNNEQFF. The CDR3 DNA is TGTGCCAGCAGCGTAGCTACCACGAACAATGAGCAGTTCTTC.